This is a list of T cell receptor beta chains from one sample in a study of CD8 T cells in Susac syndrome. TCRdb re-derived calls from the immunoSEQ multiplex PCR reads in MiXCR, one entry per CDR3 protein. The sample shows about 110,000 distinct CDR3 sequences, about 96% of them seen only once. The sample consisted of CD4+ T cells from PBMCs. The source of these receptors is a human donor in good health. Each CDR3 is given with its conserved first and last residue.

V gene: TRBV7-3
CDR3 protein: CASSSRTYEQYF

V gene: TRBV12-3/TRBV12-4
CDR3 protein: CASRPPWAETQYF

V gene: TRBV7-9
CDR3 protein: CASSLVSGLDGAFF

V gene: TRBV11-2
CDR3 protein: CASSTGQGQETQYF

V gene: TRBV2
CDR3 protein: CASSGGTGITPAKNIQYF

V gene: TRBV30
CDR3 protein: CAWSVPERTNSYEQYF

V gene: TRBV5-4
CDR3 protein: CASSLGGVGETQYF

V gene: TRBV19
CDR3 protein: CASSPTGNQPQHF

V gene: TRBV7-2
CDR3 protein: CASSLAGGIQETQYF

V gene: TRBV5-1
CDR3 protein: CASSQDRAGGYTF

V gene: TRBV5-1
CDR3 protein: CASSVSGGAEETQYF

V gene: TRBV27
CDR3 protein: CASKPLAKNIQYF

V gene: TRBV9
CDR3 protein: CASSARDRPNQPQHF

V gene: TRBV6-5
CDR3 protein: CASSYSRENTEAFF

V gene: TRBV30
CDR3 protein: CAWSFDRGQGGYTF

V gene: TRBV20-1
CDR3 protein: CSARDRVAGGSETQYF

V gene: TRBV7-2
CDR3 protein: CASSVVAKNIQYF

V gene: TRBV29-1
CDR3 protein: CSVTAGTGGHEQYF

V gene: TRBV15
CDR3 protein: CATSRDQSPGFNQPQHF

V gene: TRBV29-1
CDR3 protein: CSVERAGELFF

V gene: TRBV4-1
CDR3 protein: CASSQVPGTAAAYEQYF

V gene: TRBV29-1
CDR3 protein: CSVERDRGRRETQYF

V gene: TRBV28
CDR3 protein: CASSTTGTGNYEQYF

V gene: TRBV18
CDR3 protein: CASSPLDRNTEAFF

V gene: TRBV9
CDR3 protein: CASSVGRTGELFF

V gene: TRBV5-1
CDR3 protein: CASSQQGLGYYEQYF

V gene: TRBV7-2
CDR3 protein: CASSLASGSAYNEQFF

V gene: TRBV9
CDR3 protein: CASSPGLWDTQYF

V gene: TRBV19
CDR3 protein: CASSTGAVNTGELFF

V gene: TRBV15
CDR3 protein: CATSKNMGQGHYEQYF

V gene: TRBV5-1
CDR3 protein: CASSLSGVPNEKLFF

V gene: TRBV23-1
CDR3 protein: CASSHLRQGHGYTF

V gene: TRBV19
CDR3 protein: CASSLPSKVSNQPQHF

V gene: TRBV6-2/TRBV6-3
CDR3 protein: CASSRTIPGQGSGELFF

V gene: TRBV20-1
CDR3 protein: CSARGRPRSGGTDTQYF

V gene: TRBV5-6
CDR3 protein: CASSLAWGGLARNEQFF

V gene: TRBV30
CDR3 protein: CAWSVRTRGLGGDGYTF

V gene: TRBV7-3
CDR3 protein: CASRAGATDTQYF

V gene: TRBV27
CDR3 protein: CASRTGGWVIGYEQYF

V gene: TRBV19
CDR3 protein: CASSTYGNPQYF

V gene: TRBV28
CDR3 protein: CASSTVTGIHEQYF

V gene: TRBV29-1
CDR3 protein: CSVEPTRGNIQYF

V gene: TRBV12-3/TRBV12-4
CDR3 protein: CASSPGTSGSIETQYF

V gene: TRBV2
CDR3 protein: CASRPGTSLYEQYF

V gene: TRBV4-3
CDR3 protein: CASSQDAQRDGYTF